Following are 22 T cell receptor beta chains from one sample sequenced in a study of blood T cell repertoires in COVID-19. Only in-frame clones appear in the TCRdb table, and some are missing; sequencing was by immunoSEQ multiplex PCR. Among about 250,000 clones listed, about 82% were seen once. The sequenced material came from peripheral blood. The receptors shown here come from a woman of 80 years or more with COVID-19, enrolled during active disease.

This sequence joins TRBV12-3 or TRBV12-4 and TRBJ2-2; unclear D gene. There are 12 residues in the CDR3. V lost 1 base and J lost 7, with 4 bases in between. The CDR3 loop reads CASSLGIGELFF. In nucleotides, the CDR3 is TGTGCCAGCAGTTTAGGTATCGGGGAGCTGTTTTTT.

The chain has TRBV12-3 or TRBV12-4 and TRBJ1-2; 9 bases match TRBD1. Trimming at V came to 6 bases and at J to 8 bases, leaving 7 bases not matched to a gene. CDR3 size: 13 residues. The CDR3 spells CASSEQGAWGYTF. For the CDR3, the DNA is TGTGCCAGCAGCGAACAGGGGGCTTGGGGCTACACCTTC.

V is TRBV7-9 and J is TRBJ2-7; D unclear. CDR3 length: 11 amino acids. Germline CDR1 reads SEHNR; CDR2 reads FQNEAQ (reference sequence). Between the trimmed V and J ends, which lost 5 bases and 0 bases, there was a span of 2 bases. The DNA for the CDR3 is TGTGCCAGCAGCCTCTCCTACGAGCAGTACTTC. Amino acid sequence: CASSLSYEQYF.

The J gene is TRBJ1-4, the V gene TRBV30; D not certain. V lost 3 bases and J 4 bases, leaving 9 bases between the germline ends. The germline V gene encodes CDR1 GTSNPN and CDR2 SVGIG (reference sequence). The CDR3 sequence is 13 residues long. The CDR3 DNA is TGTGCCTGGAGGTCACAGTTTAATGAAAAACTGTTTTTT. Encoded protein: CAWRSQFNEKLFF.

Concerning this clone itself: Other DNA variants within this sample encode the same CDR3. The chain carries TRBV5-1 and TRBJ1-5; D not resolved. CDR1 and CDR2 from the germline V gene are SGHRS and YFSETQ. Trimming stripped 0 bases from V and 0 bases from J, with 7 bases between. The CDR3 covers 15 residues. CDR3 residues: CASSLDSYSNQPQHF. The CDR3 coding sequence is TGCGCCAGCAGCTTGGACAGCTATAGCAATCAGCCCCAGCATTTT.

This sequence joins TRBV15 and TRBJ1-5; possible D gene TRBD1, 5 bases. The CDR3 has 14 residues. V lost 1 base to trimming and J lost 5 bases, with 9 bases between them. Germline CDR1 LNHNV, CDR2 YYDKDF (reference sequence). This chain's CDR3 is CATSRVGDHQPQHF. The CDR3 nucleotides are TGTGCCACCAGCAGAGTAGGGGATCATCAGCCCCAGCATTTT.

This chain joins TRBV5-4 and TRBJ2-1; possibly TRBD1 for D (6 bases). V shed 0 bases and J shed 5 bases, with 9 bases lying between them. This CDR3 is built from 14 residues. The V gene's germline CDR1 is SGHNT and CDR2 YYREEE (reference sequence). The CDR3 region is CASSLGGHDNEQFF. CDR3 nucleotides: TGTGCCAGCAGCTTGGGGGGGCACGACAATGAGCAGTTCTTC.

The CDR3 reads CAWSRTGYGYTF. The CDR3 nucleotides read TGTGCCTGGAGCCGGACAGGGTATGGCTACACCTTC. The rearrangement links TRBV30 to TRBJ1-2; 8 positions match TRBD1. Germline values: CDR1 GTSNPN, CDR2 SVGIG (reference sequence). The V gene end was trimmed by 3 bases and the J gene end by 5 bases; junction bases not matched to a gene: 2. This CDR3 is 12 amino acids long. The full variable domain, its missing parts supplied by reference TRBV30 and TRBJ1-2, is SQTIHQWPATLVQPVGSPLSLECTVEGTSNPNLYWYRQAAGRGLQLLFYSVGIGQISSEVPQNLSASRPQDRQFILSSKKLLLSDSGFYLCAWSRTGYGYTFGSGTRLTVV.

In this sample, this clone turned up once. For the CDR3, the DNA is TGCGCCAGCAGCTTGAGGCCGGGAGGCGGAAACAATGAGCAGTTCTTC. Its protein product is CASSLRPGGGNNEQFF. The chain links TRBV5-1 to TRBJ2-1, with 7 bases that match TRBD2. Germline CDR1 reads SGHRS; CDR2 reads YFSETQ. This CDR3 has 16 residues. The trim removed 1 base at V and 5 bases at J, leaving 9 bases unmatched.

The chain's CDR3 is CASSLRQGGANEKLFF. CDR3 bases: TGTGCCAGCAGCCTCCGGCAGGGCGGGGCTAATGAAAAACTGTTTTTT. The chain joins TRBV3-1 (or the pseudogene TRBV3-2) to TRBJ1-4; a weak D match, TRBD1 (5 bases). V lost 4 bases, J lost 3 bases, and 15 bases lay in between. This CDR3 spans 16 amino acids. Germline loops: CDR1 LGHDT, CDR2 YNNKEL (reference sequence).

The chain carries TRBV5-1 and TRBJ2-3, with D perhaps matching TRBD1 (6 bases). Germline V gene sequence: CDR1 SGHRS, CDR2 YFSETQ. This CDR3 has 14 residues. V lost 4 bases to trimming and J lost 2 bases, with 11 bases between them. The CDR3 DNA sequence: TGCGCCAGCAGCCGGGACATCACCACAGATACGCAGTATTTT. It yields the protein CASSRDITTDTQYF.

The chain couples TRBV5-1 to TRBJ2-1; 8 bases agree with TRBD1. The CDR3 is 14 amino acids. Per the germline V gene, CDR1 is SGHRS and CDR2 is YFSETQ. Germline trimming cut 0 bases from V and 6 bases from J; bases unmatched to any gene: 2. In nucleotides, the CDR3 is TGCGCCAGCAGCTTGGGAACAGGGGGCAATGAGCAGTTCTTC. Its translation is CASSLGTGGNEQFF.

The V gene is TRBV18, the J gene TRBJ2-7; D may be TRBD2 (6 bases). V was shortened by 0 bases and J by 3 bases, with 9 bases between the two germline ends. CDR1 KGHSH and CDR2 LQKENI come from the germline V gene. The CDR3 loop spans 14 amino acids. For the CDR3, the DNA is TGTGCCAGCTCACCACCTCCGGGGGTCTACGAGCAGTACTTC. Protein sequence: CASSPPPGVYEQYF.

V gene TRBV10-1 combines with J gene TRBJ2-1; 11 bases fit TRBD2. The trim removed 5 bases at V and 7 bases at J, leaving 10 bases unmatched. The CDR3 is made up of 16 amino acids. CDR1 is WNHNN, CDR2 SYGVQD, per germline (reference sequence). Written as DNA, the CDR3 is TGCGCCAGCAGTAGGAATAGCGGGGGGGCGAGGAATGAGCAGTTCTTC. Amino acids: CASSRNSGGARNEQFF.

In this sample, this clone turned up once. The gene calls are TRBV6-5 and TRBJ1-5, with 7 bases fitting TRBD1. The J segment lost 1 base and the V segment lost 6 bases, leaving 6 bases of the junction unmatched. Germline CDR1 is MNHEY and CDR2 is SVGAGI. The CDR3 covers 15 residues. In nucleotides, the CDR3 is TGTGCCAGCAGACCTCCAGGGGGAAGCAATCAGCCCCAGCATTTT. It yields the protein CASRPPGGSNQPQHF.

With respect to this clone: The junction does not match germline at one end; this may be a read error. The chain joins TRBV28 to TRBJ1-1; 11 bases fit TRBD1. The CDR3 runs 14 residues. CDR1 MDHEN and CDR2 SYDVKM come from the germline V gene. Here the CDR3 reads CAGRPGQGATEAFF. CDR3 in DNA: TGTGCCGGCAGGCCAGGACAGGGGGCCACTGAAGCTTTCTTT.

The rearrangement links TRBV28 to TRBJ1-5; D unclear. The CDR3 sequence is 13 residues long. Trimming removed 6 bases from V and 0 bases from J, with 6 bases in between. Germline V gene sequence: CDR1 MDHEN, CDR2 SYDVKM. CDR3 coding DNA: TGTGCCAGCAGGACTTATAGCAATCAGCCCCAGCATTTT. This gives the protein CASRTYSNQPQHF.

The rearrangement joins TRBV4-3 to TRBJ1-1; D is unclear. The germline V and J ends were trimmed by 0 bases and 7 bases, with 15 bases remaining between them. The germline CDR1 and CDR2 sequences are LGHNA and YSLEER. CDR3 length: 15 amino acids. CDR3 bases: TGCGCCAGCAGCCAAGAGTTGGGCAGCTTACTTGAAGCTTTCTTT. It specifies CASSQELGSLLEAFF.

This sequence joins TRBV3-1 (or the pseudogene TRBV3-2) and TRBJ1-2; D is possibly TRBD1 (5 bases). Per germline, CDR1 LGHDT and CDR2 YNNKEL (reference sequence). This CDR3 has 12 residues. V was cut by 7 bases and J by 6 bases, with 12 bases left in between. CDR3: CASTQGGNGYTF. CDR3 coding DNA: TGTGCCAGCACCCAGGGAGGGAATGGCTACACCTTC.

This clone is a singleton in its sample. V usage is TRBV28 and J usage is TRBJ2-7; D perhaps matches TRBD1 (5 bases). V lost 3 bases and J lost 3, with 9 bases in between. The CDR3 length is 13 residues. Germline V CDR1 and CDR2: MDHEN, SYDVKM. This chain's CDR3 is CASSFTGRYEQYF. Here the CDR3 DNA reads TGTGCCAGCAGTTTTACAGGCCGCTACGAGCAGTACTTC.

The gene calls are TRBV2 and TRBJ1-1; TRBD1 matches 7 bases. V lost 6 bases to trimming and J lost 5 bases; unmatched junction nucleotides: 9. This CDR3 spans 14 amino acids. Germline V gives CDR1 SNHLY, CDR2 FYNNEI. CDR3 in amino acids: CASRQQGWGTEAFF. The CDR3, as DNA: TGTGCCAGCAGACAACAGGGGTGGGGAACTGAAGCTTTCTTT.

V and J are TRBV3-1 (or the pseudogene TRBV3-2) and TRBJ1-2, with 8 bases that match TRBD1. Germline-derived CDR1 and CDR2 are LGHDT and YNNKEL (reference sequence). CDR3 length: 14 residues. Trimming took 1 base from V and 8 from J; bases not matched to a gene: 6. As DNA, the CDR3 is TGTGCCAGCAGCCAAGTTCAGGGGGCGCCCGGCTACACCTTC. It translates to CASSQVQGAPGYTF.